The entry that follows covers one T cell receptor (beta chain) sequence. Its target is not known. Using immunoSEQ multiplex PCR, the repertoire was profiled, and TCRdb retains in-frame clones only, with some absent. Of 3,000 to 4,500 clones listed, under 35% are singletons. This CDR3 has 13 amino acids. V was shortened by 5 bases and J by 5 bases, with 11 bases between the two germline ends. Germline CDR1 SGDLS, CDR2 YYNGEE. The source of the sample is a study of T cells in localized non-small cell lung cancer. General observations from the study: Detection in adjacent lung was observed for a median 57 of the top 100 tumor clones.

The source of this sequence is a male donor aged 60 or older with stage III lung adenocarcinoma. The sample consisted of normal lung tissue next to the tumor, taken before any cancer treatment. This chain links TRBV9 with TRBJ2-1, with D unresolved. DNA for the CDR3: TGTGCCAGCAGTGTCCGGCAAAACAATGAGCAGTTCTTC. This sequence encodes CASSVRQNNEQFF.